This T cell receptor (beta chain) originates from a study of breast tumors, draining lymph nodes, adjacent tissues. Overall study results and limits: Tumor TCR diversity was below lymph nodes but above nontumor tissue. Luminal-like breast cancer showed significantly greater tumor-nontumor repertoire similarity than basal-like breast cancer did. Data fit most tumor T cells coming from lymph node, expanding in tumor. That most tumor T cells come from lymph nodes remained unproven.

The lymph nodes were axillary draining lymph nodes from breast cancer patients. TCRdb re-derived calls from the multiplex PCR reads in MiXCR, one entry per CDR3 protein. Among fewer than 200,000 distinct CDR3 sequences listed, about 30% were seen once. This clonotype appeared many times. The antigen is undetermined. The sample taken for sequencing was axillary lymph node tissue. The receptor's source is a female donor with breast cancer. Some clones in this sample may be carry-over from other donors' samples.

CDR3 sequence reads: CASSLQGANSGYTF. CDR3 DNA: TGTGCCAGCAGCTTACAGGGGGCGAATTCCGGCTACACCTTC. The J gene is TRBJ1-2, the V gene TRBV7-8; 8 bases map to TRBD1. The CDR3 runs to 14 residues. Germline assignment: CDR1 SGHVS and CDR2 FQNEAQ. V lost 2 bases to trimming and J lost 8 bases; unmatched junction nucleotides: 7.